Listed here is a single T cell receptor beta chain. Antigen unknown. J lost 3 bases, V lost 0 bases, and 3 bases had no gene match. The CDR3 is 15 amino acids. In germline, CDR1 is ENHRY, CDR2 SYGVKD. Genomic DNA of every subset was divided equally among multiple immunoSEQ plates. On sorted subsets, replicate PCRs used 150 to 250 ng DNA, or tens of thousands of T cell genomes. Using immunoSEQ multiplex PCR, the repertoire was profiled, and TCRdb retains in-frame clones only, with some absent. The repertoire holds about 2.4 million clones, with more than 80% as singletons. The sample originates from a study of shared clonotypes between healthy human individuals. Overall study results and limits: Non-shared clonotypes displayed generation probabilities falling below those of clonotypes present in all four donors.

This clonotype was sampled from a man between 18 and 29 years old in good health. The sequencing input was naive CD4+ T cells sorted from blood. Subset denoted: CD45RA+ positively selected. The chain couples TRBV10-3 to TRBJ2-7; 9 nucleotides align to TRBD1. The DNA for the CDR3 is TGTGCCATCAGTGAGTCGACAGGGGGAGGCTACGAGCAGTACTTC. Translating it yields CAISESTGGGYEQYF.